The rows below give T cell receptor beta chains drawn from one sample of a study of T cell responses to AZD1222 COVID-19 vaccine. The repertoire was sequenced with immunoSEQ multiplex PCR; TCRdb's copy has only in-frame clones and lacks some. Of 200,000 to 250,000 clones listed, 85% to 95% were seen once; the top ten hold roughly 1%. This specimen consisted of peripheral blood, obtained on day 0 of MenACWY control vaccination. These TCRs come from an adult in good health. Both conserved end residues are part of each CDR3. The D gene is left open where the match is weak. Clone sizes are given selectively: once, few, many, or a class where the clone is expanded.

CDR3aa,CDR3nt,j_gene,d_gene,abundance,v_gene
CASSQEGTANYGYTF,TGCGCCAGCAGCCAAGAAGGCACAGCTAACTATGGCTACACCTTC,TRBJ1-2,-,-,TRBV4-1
CASSRTGTENEKLFF,TGTGCCAGCAGCAGGACCGGGACAGAAAATGAAAAACTGTTTTTT,TRBJ1-4,TRBD1,-,TRBV5-4
CASSQGTGETQYF,TGTGCCAGCAGCCAAGGAACAGGGGAGACCCAGTACTTC,TRBJ2-5,-,-,TRBV3-1/TRBV3-2
CAWGRAGATNEKLFF,TGTGCCTGGGGCCGGGCGGGGGCAACTAATGAAAAACTGTTTTTT,TRBJ1-4,-,-,TRBV30
CAWSRQNTEAFF,TGTGCCTGGAGTAGGCAGAACACTGAAGCTTTCTTT,TRBJ1-1,-,-,TRBV30
CASVGAYGYTF,TGTGCCAGCGTCGGGGCCTATGGCTACACCTTC,TRBJ1-2,-,-,TRBV12-3/TRBV12-4
CASRGMGTEAFF,TGTGCCAGCCGAGGGATGGGCACTGAAGCTTTCTTT,TRBJ1-1,-,-,TRBV3-1/TRBV3-2
CASSLSGGNEQYF,TGTGCCAGCAGTTTATCAGGGGGCAACGAGCAGTACTTC,TRBJ2-7,TRBD1,-,TRBV12-3/TRBV12-4
CASSLTRGGSYEQYF,TGTGCCAGCAGCTTAACAAGGGGGGGCTCCTACGAGCAGTACTTC,TRBJ2-7,-,-,TRBV13
CATSRGLAGGYQETQYF,TGTGCCACCAGCAGAGGACTAGCGGGGGGGTACCAAGAGACCCAGTACTTC,TRBJ2-5,TRBD2,-,TRBV15
CASSLNRNYGYTF,TGTGCCAGCAGCTTAAACAGAAACTATGGCTACACCTTC,TRBJ1-2,-,-,TRBV7-2
CATSTGTSGYTF,TGTGCCACCAGTACAGGGACGTCCGGCTACACCTTC,TRBJ1-2,-,-,TRBV24-1
CAWSTGDRAQETQYF,TGTGCCTGGAGTACTGGGGACAGAGCTCAAGAGACCCAGTACTTC,TRBJ2-5,TRBD1,-,TRBV30
CASSSSGGPGYTQYF,TGTGCCAGCAGCTCCAGCGGGGGGCCAGGGTATACGCAGTATTTT,TRBJ2-3,TRBD2,-,TRBV11-2
CASSLGGNYNEQFF,TGTGCCAGCAGCTTAGGTGGGAATTACAATGAGCAGTTCTTC,TRBJ2-1,-,few,TRBV7-9
CASVSLNQPQHF,TGTGCCAGTGTTAGTTTGAATCAGCCCCAGCATTTT,TRBJ1-5,-,-,TRBV28
CATSAQDSPPLNGYTF,TGTGCCACCAGCGCACAAGACAGCCCTCCCCTGAATGGCTACACCTTC,TRBJ1-2,-,-,TRBV15
CATSREGGSNEKLFF,TGTGCCACCAGCAGAGAAGGGGGCTCTAATGAAAAACTGTTTTTT,TRBJ1-4,TRBD1,-,TRBV15
CASSTPPAGSSPLHF,TGTGCCAGCTCAACCCCTCCAGCCGGGAGTTCACCCCTCCACTTT,TRBJ1-6,-,-,TRBV18
CASSPHGEAYGYTF,TGTGCCAGTAGTCCACACGGGGAGGCCTATGGCTACACCTTC,TRBJ1-2,-,-,TRBV19
CASRPGQGRDNEQFF,TGTGCCAGCAGACCGGGACAGGGGAGAGACAATGAGCAGTTCTTC,TRBJ2-1,TRBD1,-,TRBV6-4
CASSLEAGATEAFF,TGTGCCAGCAGCTTAGAGGCGGGGGCCACTGAAGCTTTCTTT,TRBJ1-1,-,-,TRBV11-2
CASILGQWETQYF,TGTGCCAGCATTTTAGGCCAATGGGAGACCCAGTACTTC,TRBJ2-5,-,-,TRBV2
CASSFGGYYEQYF,TGTGCCAGCAGCTTCGGGGGCTACTACGAGCAGTACTTC,TRBJ2-7,-,-,TRBV7-9
CASSLDISGGTYEQYF,TGTGCCAGCAGCTTAGATATATCTGGGGGAACCTACGAGCAGTACTTC,TRBJ2-7,-,-,TRBV11-2
CASSSRTGYGYTF,TGTGCCAGCAGCTCTCGGACAGGCTATGGCTACACCTTC,TRBJ1-2,TRBD1,-,TRBV13
CASSVGYSNQPQHF,TGTGCCAGCAGCGTAGGGTATAGCAATCAGCCCCAGCATTTT,TRBJ1-5,-,-,TRBV9
CASRTGSSYNSPLHF,TGTGCCAGCAGGACGGGGAGCTCCTATAATTCACCCCTCCACTTT,TRBJ1-6,-,-,TRBV6-5
CASSSPGQNSPLHF,TGTGCCAGCAGTTCCCCGGGACAGAATTCACCCCTCCACTTT,TRBJ1-6,TRBD1,-,TRBV27
CASSIALRSLQETQYF,TGTGCCAGTAGTATAGCGTTGCGCAGCCTCCAAGAGACCCAGTACTTC,TRBJ2-5,-,-,TRBV19
CAWSVRSGNQPQHF,TGTGCCTGGAGTGTACGTAGCGGGAATCAGCCCCAGCATTTT,TRBJ1-5,-,few,TRBV30